This T cell receptor (beta chain) was documented in a study of regulatory T cells in long-lasting Graves disease. Study-wide findings and caveats: Persistent cases favored TRBV28, TRBJ1-2 and TRBJ2-5.

Points on this clonotype: The antigen remains unidentified.

The authors built TCR beta libraries using iRepertoire HTBI primers and Arm-PCR of CDR3 regions. Under the authors' procedure: Identification across samples found 62 TRBV and around 15 TRBJ segments. TCRdb re-analysed the multiplex PCR reads in MiXCR, keeping a single row per CDR3 protein. The V and J calls and clone size are TCRdb's, not the authors'. The sample records about 370,000 distinct CDR3 sequences, 15% to 18% being singletons. Germline V gene data show CDR1 as DFQATT and CDR2 as SNEGSKA (reference sequence). The CDR3 sequence is 14 residues long. Time point denoted: newly diagnosed GD, antithyroid drugs for less than 3 months. Preparation of the TCR library used RNA extracted from PBMCs.

This chain uses TRBV20-1 with TRBJ2-1, with 7 positions matching TRBD1. Judging by the DNA end, TRBJ2-5 fits better; the J call may be wrong. Specimen: peripheral blood mononuclear cells (PBMCs), collected at new diagnosis, from a patient treated with antithyroid drugs. This receptor was identified in a female donor with Graves disease. The CDR3 DNA follows: TGCAGTGCTAGAGGGGACAGCCCCCAAGAGACCCAGTACTTC. This translates into CSARGDSPQETQYF.